This T cell receptor (beta chain) originates from a study of cytomegalovirus exposure and HLA in healthy donors. General study points: A missense variant in DCLRE1C was later tied to TCR beta V- and J-gene trimming. One cluster of highly shared sequence variants probably arose as a sequencing artifact. Differences between HLA loci emerged in a later analysis of TCR association rates, with DRB1 most and HLA-C fewest.

Turning to this clone: The antigen is unknown.

The CDR3 spans 15 residues. Germline loops: CDR1 SGHNT, CDR2 YENEEA. The germline V and J ends were trimmed by 1 base and 5 bases, with 12 bases remaining between them. PCR primers comprised 60 Vbeta and 13 Jbeta primers. Generated by immunoSEQ multiplex PCR, the TCRdb table keeps only in-frame clones and is missing some. The data contain under 200,000 clones, about 81% of them singletons. The receptor's source is a woman between 18 and 29 years old in good health and CMV-seronegative. V is TRBV11-3 and J is TRBJ2-1, with D possibly matching TRBD1 (5 bases). Material: PBMCs. This chain's CDR3 is CASSLGGRWHNEQFF. The CDR3 bases are TGTGCCAGCAGCTTAGGGGGCCGGTGGCACAATGAGCAGTTCTTC.